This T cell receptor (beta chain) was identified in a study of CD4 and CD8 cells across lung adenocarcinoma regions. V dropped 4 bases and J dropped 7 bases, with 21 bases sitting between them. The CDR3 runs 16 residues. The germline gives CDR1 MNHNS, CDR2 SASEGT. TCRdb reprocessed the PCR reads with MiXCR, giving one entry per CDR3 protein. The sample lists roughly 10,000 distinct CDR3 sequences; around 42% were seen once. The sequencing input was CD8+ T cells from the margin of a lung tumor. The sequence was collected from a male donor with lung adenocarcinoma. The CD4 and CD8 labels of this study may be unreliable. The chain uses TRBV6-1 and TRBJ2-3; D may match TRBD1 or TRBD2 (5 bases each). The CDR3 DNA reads TGTGCCAGCAGTGGACTACACAGGCGTGGGGCAAATACGCAGTATTTT. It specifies CASSGLHRRGANTQYF.